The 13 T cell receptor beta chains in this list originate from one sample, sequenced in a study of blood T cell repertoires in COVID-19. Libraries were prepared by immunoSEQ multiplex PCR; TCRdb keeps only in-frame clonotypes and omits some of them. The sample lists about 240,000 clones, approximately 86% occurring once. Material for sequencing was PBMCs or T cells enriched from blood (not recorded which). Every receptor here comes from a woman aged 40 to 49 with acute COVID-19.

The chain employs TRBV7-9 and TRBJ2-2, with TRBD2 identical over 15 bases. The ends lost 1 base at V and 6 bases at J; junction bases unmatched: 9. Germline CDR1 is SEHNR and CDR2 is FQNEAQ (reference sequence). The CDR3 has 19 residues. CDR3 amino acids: CASSLDPGLAGGRPGELFF. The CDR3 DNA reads TGTGCCAGCAGCTTAGACCCGGGACTAGCGGGAGGAAGGCCCGGGGAGCTGTTTTTT.

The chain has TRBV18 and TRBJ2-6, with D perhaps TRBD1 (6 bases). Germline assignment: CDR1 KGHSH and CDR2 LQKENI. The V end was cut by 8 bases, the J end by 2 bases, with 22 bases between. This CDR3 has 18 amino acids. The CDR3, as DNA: TGTGCCAGCACGCGCTTGGCACAGGGAATTGCTGGGGCCAACGTCCTGACTTTC. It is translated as CASTRLAQGIAGANVLTF.

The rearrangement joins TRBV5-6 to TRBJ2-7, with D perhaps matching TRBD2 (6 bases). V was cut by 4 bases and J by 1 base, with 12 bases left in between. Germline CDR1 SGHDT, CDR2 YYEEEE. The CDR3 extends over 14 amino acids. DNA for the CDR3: TGTGCCAGCAGCCTACGGGACTCGTCCTACGAGCAGTACTTC. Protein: CASSLRDSSYEQYF.

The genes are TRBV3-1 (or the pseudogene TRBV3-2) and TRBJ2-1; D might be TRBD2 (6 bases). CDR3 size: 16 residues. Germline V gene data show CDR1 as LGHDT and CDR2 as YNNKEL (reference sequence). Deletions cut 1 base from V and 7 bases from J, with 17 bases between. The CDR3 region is CASSQGWDSGRNEQFF. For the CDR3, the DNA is TGTGCCAGCAGCCAAGGGTGGGACTCCGGTCGAAATGAGCAGTTCTTC.

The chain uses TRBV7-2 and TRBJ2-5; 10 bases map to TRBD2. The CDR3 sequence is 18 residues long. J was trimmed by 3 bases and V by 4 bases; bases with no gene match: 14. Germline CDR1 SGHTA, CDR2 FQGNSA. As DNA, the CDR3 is TGTGCCAGCAGCTCGACAGGGACCGGGACTAGCGTCGAAGAGACCCAGTACTTC. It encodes CASSSTGTGTSVEETQYF.

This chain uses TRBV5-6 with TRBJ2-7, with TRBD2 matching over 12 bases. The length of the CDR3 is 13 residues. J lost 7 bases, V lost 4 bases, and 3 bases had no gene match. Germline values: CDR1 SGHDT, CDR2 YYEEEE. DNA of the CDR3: TGTGCCAGCAGCACCGGGACTAGCGGGGAGCAGTACTTC. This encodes CASSTGTSGEQYF.

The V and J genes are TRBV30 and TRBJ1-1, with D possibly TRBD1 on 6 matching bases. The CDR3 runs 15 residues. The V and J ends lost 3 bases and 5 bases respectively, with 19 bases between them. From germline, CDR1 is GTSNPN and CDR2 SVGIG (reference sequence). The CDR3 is CAWSSGMTGLTEAFF. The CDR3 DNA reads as TGTGCCTGGAGCTCAGGTATGACAGGATTAACTGAAGCTTTCTTT.

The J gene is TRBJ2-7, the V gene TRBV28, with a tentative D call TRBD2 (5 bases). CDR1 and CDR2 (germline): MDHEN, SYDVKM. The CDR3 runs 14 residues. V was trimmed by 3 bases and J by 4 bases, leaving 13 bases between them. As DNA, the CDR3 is TGTGCCAGCAGTTTCGGCGGGTCCCAATACGAGCAGTACTTC. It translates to CASSFGGSQYEQYF. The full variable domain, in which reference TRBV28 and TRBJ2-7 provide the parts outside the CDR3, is DVKVTQSSRYLVKRTGEKVFLECVQDMDHENMFWYRQDPGLGLRLIYFSYDVKMKEKGDIPEGYSVSREKKERFSLILESASTNQTSMYLCASSFGGSQYEQYFGPGTRLTVT.

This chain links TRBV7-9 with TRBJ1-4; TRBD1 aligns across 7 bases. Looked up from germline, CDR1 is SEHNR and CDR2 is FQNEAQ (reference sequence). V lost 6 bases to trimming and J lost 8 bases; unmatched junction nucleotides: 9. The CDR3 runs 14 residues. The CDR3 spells CASRPDRVGEKLFF. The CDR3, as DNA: TGTGCCAGCAGACCCGACAGGGTGGGAGAAAAACTGTTTTTT.

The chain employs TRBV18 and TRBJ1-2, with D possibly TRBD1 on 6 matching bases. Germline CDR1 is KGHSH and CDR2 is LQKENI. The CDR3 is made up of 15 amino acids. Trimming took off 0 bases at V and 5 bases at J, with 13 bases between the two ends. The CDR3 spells CASSPPEQGLYGYTF. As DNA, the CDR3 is TGTGCCAGCTCACCACCGGAACAGGGCCTATATGGCTACACCTTC.

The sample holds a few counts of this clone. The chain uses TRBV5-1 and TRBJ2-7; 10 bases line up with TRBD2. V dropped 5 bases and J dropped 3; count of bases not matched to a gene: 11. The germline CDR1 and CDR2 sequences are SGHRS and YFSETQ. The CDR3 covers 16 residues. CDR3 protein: CASSTDPGLARYEQYF. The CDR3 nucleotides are TGCGCCAGCAGTACAGACCCGGGACTAGCGCGCTACGAGCAGTACTTC.

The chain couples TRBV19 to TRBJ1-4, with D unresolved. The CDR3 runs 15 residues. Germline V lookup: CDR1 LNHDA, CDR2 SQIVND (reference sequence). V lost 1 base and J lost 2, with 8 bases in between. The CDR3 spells CASSIVPGTNEKLFF. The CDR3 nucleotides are TGTGCCAGTAGTATAGTTCCGGGTACTAATGAAAAACTGTTTTTT.

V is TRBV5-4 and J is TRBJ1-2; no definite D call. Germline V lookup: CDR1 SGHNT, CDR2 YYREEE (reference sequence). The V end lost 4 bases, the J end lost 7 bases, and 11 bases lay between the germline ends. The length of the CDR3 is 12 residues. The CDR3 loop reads CASSKGGFGYTF. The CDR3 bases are TGTGCCAGCAGCAAGGGCGGGTTTGGCTACACCTTC.